These 9 T cell receptor beta chains were sequenced from one sample in a study of T cell responses to AZD1222 COVID-19 vaccine. Here immunoSEQ multiplex PCR was the method, and the copy in TCRdb shows in-frame clones only, minus some. The sample carries about 160,000 clones, 90% to 95% recorded once. Sequenced material: peripheral blood, taken on day 0 of AZD1222 vaccination. These receptors all come from an adult in good health.

The chain has TRBV29-1 and TRBJ2-7, with D unclear. Germline CDR1 SQVTM, CDR2 ANQGSEA. V lost 1 base and J 4 bases, leaving 8 bases between the germline ends. The CDR3 runs to 12 residues. CDR3 in amino acids: CSVEGVGYEQYF. The CDR3 DNA reads as TGCAGCGTTGAAGGGGTTGGGTACGAGCAGTACTTC.

V is TRBV28 and J is TRBJ2-2; D unclear. Trimming removed 8 bases from V and 8 bases from J, with 9 bases in between. This CDR3 is 11 amino acids long. Germline lookup yields CDR1 MDHEN and CDR2 SYDVKM. The CDR3 nucleotides are TGTGCCAGCGGCAGAGCAGGGGAGCTGTTTTTT. Translation gives CASGRAGELFF. Supplemented by reference TRBV28 and TRBJ2-2, the full variable domain reads DVKVTQSSRYLVKRTGEKVFLECVQDMDHENMFWYRQDPGLGLRLIYFSYDVKMKEKGDIPEGYSVSREKKERFSLILESASTNQTSMYLCASGRAGELFFGEGSRLTVL.

The gene calls are TRBV6-5 and TRBJ1-5; D not resolved. Trimming removed 2 bases at V and 4 bases at J, with 9 bases between. Germline CDR1 reads MNHEY; CDR2 reads SVGAGI. This CDR3 comprises 14 residues. The CDR3 DNA is TGTGCCAGCAGTTACCGGGCGGGGAATCAGCCCCAGCATTTT. Translation gives CASSYRAGNQPQHF.

The gene calls are TRBV27 and TRBJ1-1, with D hard to call. Germline V gene sequence: CDR1 MNHEY, CDR2 SMNVEV (reference sequence). The CDR3 covers 11 residues. Trimming pared 9 bases from V and 0 bases from J, leaving 5 bases between. In nucleotides, the CDR3 is TGTGCCAGTAAAGTGAACACTGAAGCTTTCTTT. This encodes CASKVNTEAFF.

V and J are TRBV10-1 and TRBJ2-6; D may be TRBD1 (6 bases). Germline V gene data show CDR1 as WNHNN and CDR2 as SYGVQD (reference sequence). V was trimmed by 4 bases and J by 3 bases, leaving 7 bases between them. The CDR3 is made up of 14 amino acids. Here the CDR3 reads CASSAGVGANVLTF. For the CDR3, the DNA is TGCGCCAGCAGTGCAGGGGTTGGGGCCAACGTCCTGACTTTC.

This clone was picked up a small number of times. This chain joins TRBV6-2 or TRBV6-3 and TRBJ2-7, with D possibly being TRBD1 (5 bases). V dropped 6 bases and J dropped 3 bases, with 9 bases sitting between them. The CDR3 extends over 12 amino acids. Per the germline V gene, CDR1 is MNHEY and CDR2 is SVGEGT. The chain's CDR3 is CASSSRGYEQYF. In DNA form, the CDR3 reads TGTGCCAGCAGCTCTAGGGGCTACGAGCAGTACTTC.

The chain recombines TRBV10-3 with TRBJ1-6, with 9 bases identical to TRBD1. This CDR3 region has 15 residues. Germline V CDR1 and CDR2: ENHRY, SYGVKD. J lost 9 bases, V lost 2 bases, and 5 bases had no gene match. Written as DNA, the CDR3 is TGTGCCATCAGTGAGGACAGGGGGGCGCTTTCACCCCTCCACTTT. It translates to CAISEDRGALSPLHF.

Only one count was recorded for this clone. The chain joins TRBV15 to TRBJ2-7; D perhaps matches TRBD2 (6 bases). The V and J ends lost 9 bases and 5 bases respectively, with 11 bases between them. Germline V gene sequence: CDR1 LNHNV, CDR2 YYDKDF (reference sequence). The CDR3 runs to 11 residues. The CDR3 sequence: CATQWGDEQYF. As DNA, the CDR3 is TGTGCCACGCAGTGGGGGGACGAGCAGTACTTC.

V gene TRBV12-3 or TRBV12-4 combines with J gene TRBJ2-7; D is perhaps TRBD1 (6 bases). V dropped 5 bases and J dropped 7 bases, with 15 bases sitting between them. The length of the CDR3 is 13 residues. The CDR3 sequence is CASSARRTAEQYF. The CDR3 DNA reads as TGTGCCAGCAGTGCCCGCCGGACAGCGGAGCAGTACTTC.